This T cell receptor (beta chain) was identified in a study of blood T cells in healthy people across ages. Using a J-beta primer mix together with a sample-barcoded 5' primer, a second PCR was run for roughly 7 to 11 cycles. TCRdb processed the 5' RACE reads anew with MiXCR; each CDR3 protein has one entry. Here the sample spans 850,000 to 1,000,000 distinct CDR3 sequences, roughly 47% being singletons. This clonotype was counted between two and nine times. Germline-derived CDR1 and CDR2 are MDHEN and SYDVKM. Trimming removed 1 base from V and 6 bases from J, with 7 bases in between. The CDR3 runs to 12 residues.

The receptor was derived from a woman between 55 and 75 years old in good health. The chain carries TRBV28 and TRBJ2-7, with a possible D match to TRBD2 (5 bases). Sequences were obtained from blood. The CDR3 is CASSLYGIEQYF. DNA for the CDR3: TGTGCCAGCAGTTTATACGGGATCGAGCAGTACTTC. The full variable domain, completed using reference TRBV28 and TRBJ2-7, is DVKVTQSSRYLVKRTGEKVFLECVQDMDHENMFWYRQDPGLGLRLIYFSYDVKMKEKGDIPEGYSVSREKKERFSLILESASTNQTSMYLCASSLYGIEQYFGPGTRLTVT.